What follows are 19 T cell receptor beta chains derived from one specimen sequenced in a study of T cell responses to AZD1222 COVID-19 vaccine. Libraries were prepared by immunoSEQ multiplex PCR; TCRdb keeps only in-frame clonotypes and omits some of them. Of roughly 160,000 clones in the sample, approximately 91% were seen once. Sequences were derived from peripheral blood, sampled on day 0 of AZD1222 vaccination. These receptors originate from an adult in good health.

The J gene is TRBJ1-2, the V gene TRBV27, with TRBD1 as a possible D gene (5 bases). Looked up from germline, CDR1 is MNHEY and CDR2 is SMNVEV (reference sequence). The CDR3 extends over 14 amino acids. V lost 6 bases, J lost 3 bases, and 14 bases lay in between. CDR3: CASSYTGGHYGYTF. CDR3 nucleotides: TGTGCCAGCAGCTATACGGGGGGACACTATGGCTACACCTTC.

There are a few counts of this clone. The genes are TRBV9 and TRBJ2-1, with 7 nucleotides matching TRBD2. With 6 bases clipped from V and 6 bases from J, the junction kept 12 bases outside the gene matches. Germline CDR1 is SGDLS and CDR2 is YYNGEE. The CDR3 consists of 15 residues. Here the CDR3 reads CASTPGGAVTNEQFF. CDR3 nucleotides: TGTGCCAGCACCCCGGGAGGCGCCGTGACCAATGAGCAGTTCTTC.

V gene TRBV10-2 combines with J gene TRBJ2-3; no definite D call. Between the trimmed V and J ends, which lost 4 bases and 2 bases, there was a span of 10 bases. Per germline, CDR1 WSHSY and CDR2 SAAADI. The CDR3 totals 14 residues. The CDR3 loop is CASSARTATDTQYF. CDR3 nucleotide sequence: TGCGCCAGCAGTGCTAGGACGGCCACAGATACGCAGTATTTT.

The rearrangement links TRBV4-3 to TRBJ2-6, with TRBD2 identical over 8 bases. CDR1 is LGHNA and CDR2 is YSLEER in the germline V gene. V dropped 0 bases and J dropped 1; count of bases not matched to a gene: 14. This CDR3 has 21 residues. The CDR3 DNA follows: TGCGCCAGCAGCCAAGACCTTCTCACTAGCGGTATTAATTCTGGGGCCAACGTCCTGACTTTC. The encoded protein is CASSQDLLTSGINSGANVLTF.

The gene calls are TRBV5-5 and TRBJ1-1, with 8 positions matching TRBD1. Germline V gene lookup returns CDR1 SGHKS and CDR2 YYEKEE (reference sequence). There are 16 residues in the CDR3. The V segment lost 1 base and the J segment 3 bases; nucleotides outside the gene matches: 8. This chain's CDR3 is CASSLKLQGVDTEAFF. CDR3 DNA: TGTGCCAGCAGCTTGAAACTACAGGGGGTGGACACTGAAGCTTTCTTT. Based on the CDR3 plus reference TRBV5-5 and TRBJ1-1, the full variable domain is DAGVTQSPTHLIKTRGQQVTLRCSPISGHKSVSWYQQVLGQGPQFIFQYYEKEERGRGNFPDRFSARQFPNYSSELNVNALLLGDSALYLCASSLKLQGVDTEAFFGQGTRLTVV.

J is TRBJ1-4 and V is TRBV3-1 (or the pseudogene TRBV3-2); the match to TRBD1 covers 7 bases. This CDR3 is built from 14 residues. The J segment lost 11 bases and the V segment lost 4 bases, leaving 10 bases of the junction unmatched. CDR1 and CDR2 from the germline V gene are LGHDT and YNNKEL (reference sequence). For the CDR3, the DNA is TGTGCCAGCAGCCTTCGGGACAGCTTATCCAAACTGTTTTTT. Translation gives CASSLRDSLSKLFF.

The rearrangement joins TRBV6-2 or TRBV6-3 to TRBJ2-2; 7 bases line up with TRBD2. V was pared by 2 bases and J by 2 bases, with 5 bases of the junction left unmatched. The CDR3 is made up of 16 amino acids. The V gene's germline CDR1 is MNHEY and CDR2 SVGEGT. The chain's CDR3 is CASSYDREENTGELFF. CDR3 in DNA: TGTGCCAGCAGTTACGATCGGGAGGAAAACACCGGGGAGCTGTTTTTT.

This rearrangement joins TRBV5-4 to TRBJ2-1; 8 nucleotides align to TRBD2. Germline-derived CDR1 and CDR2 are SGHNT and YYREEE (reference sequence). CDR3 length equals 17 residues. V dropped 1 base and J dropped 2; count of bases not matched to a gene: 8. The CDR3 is CASSLPRAGVAYNEQFF. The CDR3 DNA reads TGTGCCAGCAGCTTGCCCCGAGCGGGAGTTGCCTACAATGAGCAGTTCTTC.

The CDR3 loop reads CASAGDHYEQYF. DNA of the CDR3: TGTGCCAGTGCTGGGGATCACTACGAGCAGTACTTC. The rearrangement links TRBV28 to TRBJ2-7; D ambiguous. The CDR3 consists of 12 residues. Germline CDR1 reads MDHEN; CDR2 reads SYDVKM. V lost 9 bases and J 3 bases, leaving 12 bases between the germline ends. The complete variable domain, with remaining parts taken from reference TRBV28 and TRBJ2-7, reads DVKVTQSSRYLVKRTGEKVFLECVQDMDHENMFWYRQDPGLGLRLIYFSYDVKMKEKGDIPEGYSVSREKKERFSLILESASTNQTSMYLCASAGDHYEQYFGPGTRLTVT.

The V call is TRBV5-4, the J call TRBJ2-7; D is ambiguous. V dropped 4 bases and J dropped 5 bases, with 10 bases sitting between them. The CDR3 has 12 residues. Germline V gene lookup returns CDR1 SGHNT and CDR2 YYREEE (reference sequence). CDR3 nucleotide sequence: TGTGCCAGCAGCGCAGGTTTCCACGAGCAGTACTTC. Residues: CASSAGFHEQYF.

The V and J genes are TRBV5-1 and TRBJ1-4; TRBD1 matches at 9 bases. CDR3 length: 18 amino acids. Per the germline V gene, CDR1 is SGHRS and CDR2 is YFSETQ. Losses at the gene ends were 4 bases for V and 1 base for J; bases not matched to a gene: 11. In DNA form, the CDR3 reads TGCGCCAGCAGCGGATCACTTCGGGACAGGGAAACTAATGAAAAACTGTTTTTT. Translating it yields CASSGSLRDRETNEKLFF.

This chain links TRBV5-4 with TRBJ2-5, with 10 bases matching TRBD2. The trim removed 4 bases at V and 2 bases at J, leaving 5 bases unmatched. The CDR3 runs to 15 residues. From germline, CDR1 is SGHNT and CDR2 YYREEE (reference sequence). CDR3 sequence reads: CASSTEREGQETQYF. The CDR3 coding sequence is TGTGCCAGCAGCACCGAGCGGGAGGGGCAAGAGACCCAGTACTTC.

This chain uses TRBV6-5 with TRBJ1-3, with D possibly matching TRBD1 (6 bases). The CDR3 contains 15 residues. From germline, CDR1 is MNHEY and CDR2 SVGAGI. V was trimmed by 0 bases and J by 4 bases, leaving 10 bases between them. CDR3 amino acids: CASSYSRTDGNTIYF. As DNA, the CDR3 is TGTGCCAGCAGTTACTCCCGGACAGACGGAAACACCATATATTTT.

CDR3 nucleotide sequence: TGCGCCAGCAGCTCGCCAACTAGCGGGAATCACGGGGAGCTGTTTTTT. Translating gives CASSSPTSGNHGELFF. This rearrangement joins TRBV5-1 to TRBJ2-2; 10 nucleotides agree with TRBD2. The CDR3 runs 16 residues. Trimming cost V 3 bases and J 7 bases; bases outside gene matches: 9. Germline CDR1 reads SGHRS; CDR2 reads YFSETQ.

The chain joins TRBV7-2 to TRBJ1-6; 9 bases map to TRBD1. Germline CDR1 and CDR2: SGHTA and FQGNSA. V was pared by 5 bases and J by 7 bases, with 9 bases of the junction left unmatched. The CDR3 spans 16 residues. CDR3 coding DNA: TGTGCCAGCAGCGTACAGGGGGCTGGTGGAAATTCACCCCTCCACTTT. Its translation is CASSVQGAGGNSPLHF.

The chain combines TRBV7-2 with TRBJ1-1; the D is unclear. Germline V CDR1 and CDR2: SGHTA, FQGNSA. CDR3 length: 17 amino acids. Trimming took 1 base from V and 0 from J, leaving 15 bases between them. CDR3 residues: CASSLDLGRIMNTEAFF. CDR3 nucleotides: TGTGCCAGCAGCTTAGATTTAGGCAGAATCATGAACACTGAAGCTTTCTTT.

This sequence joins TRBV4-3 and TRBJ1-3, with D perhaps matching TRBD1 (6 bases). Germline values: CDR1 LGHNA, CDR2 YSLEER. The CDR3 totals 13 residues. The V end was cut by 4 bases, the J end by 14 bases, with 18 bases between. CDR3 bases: TGCGCCAGCAGCCCCGGGGGGCAGGCCCGTCTATATTTT. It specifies CASSPGGQARLYF.

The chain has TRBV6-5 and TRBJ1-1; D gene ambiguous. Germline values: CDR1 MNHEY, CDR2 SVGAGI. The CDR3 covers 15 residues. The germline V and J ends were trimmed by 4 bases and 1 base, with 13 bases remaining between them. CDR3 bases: TGTGCCAGCAGTTCGGTGGGTTACCGGAACACTGAAGCTTTCTTT. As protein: CASSSVGYRNTEAFF.

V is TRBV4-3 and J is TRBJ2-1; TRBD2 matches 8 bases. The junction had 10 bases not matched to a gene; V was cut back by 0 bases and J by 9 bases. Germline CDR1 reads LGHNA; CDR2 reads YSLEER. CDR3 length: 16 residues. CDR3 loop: CASSQDPTGGPIEQFF. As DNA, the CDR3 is TGCGCCAGCAGCCAAGATCCGACGGGAGGGCCTATTGAGCAGTTCTTC.